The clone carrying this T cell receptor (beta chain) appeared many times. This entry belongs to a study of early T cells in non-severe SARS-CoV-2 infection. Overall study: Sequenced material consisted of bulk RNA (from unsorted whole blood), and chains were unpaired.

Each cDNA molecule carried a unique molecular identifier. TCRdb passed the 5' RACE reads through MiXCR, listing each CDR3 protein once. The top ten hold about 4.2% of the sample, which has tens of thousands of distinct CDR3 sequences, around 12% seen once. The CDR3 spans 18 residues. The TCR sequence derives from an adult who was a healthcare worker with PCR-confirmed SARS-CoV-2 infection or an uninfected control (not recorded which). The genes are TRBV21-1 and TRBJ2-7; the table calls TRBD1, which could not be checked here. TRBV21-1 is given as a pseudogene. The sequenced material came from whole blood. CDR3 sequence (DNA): TGTGCCAGCAGCATCACCCCGGGACGACCAAAAAGGGCCCACGAGCAGTACTTC. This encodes CASSITPGRPKRAHEQYF.